The rows below give T cell receptor beta chains drawn from one sample of a study of T-cell reconstitution after alpha-beta-depleted transplantation in children. TCRdb redid the calling of the PCR reads with MiXCR, one entry per CDR3 protein. The sample records some 500,000 distinct CDR3 sequences, approximately 20% being singletons. The starting material was PBMCs from the stem cell graft donor, obtained from the stem cell graft. These receptors all come from a human donor who donated a stem cell graft to a child with acute lymphoblastic leukemia. Each CDR3 is given with its conserved first and last residue. The D gene is left open where the match is weak. Clone size is shown for a subset of rows, as once, few, many or a class of expanded clone.

D,J,size,V,CDR3,DNA
TRBD1,TRBJ1-4,few,TRBV18,CASSRQQGGEKLFF,TGTGCCAGCTCACGCCAACAGGGGGGTGAAAAACTGTTTTTT
TRBD1,TRBJ2-1,few,TRBV7-9,CASSFPPGQPYNEQFF,TGTGCCAGCAGCTTTCCACCGGGACAGCCTTACAATGAGCAGTTCTTC
TRBD1,TRBJ2-5,few,TRBV7-9,CASSPRRQGKETQYF,TGTGCCAGCAGCCCCAGAAGACAGGGCAAAGAGACCCAGTACTTC
TRBD2,TRBJ2-3,few,TRBV12-3/TRBV12-4,CASSSRTSDTQYF,TGTGCCAGCAGTTCCCGGACTAGCGATACGCAGTATTTT
-,TRBJ1-1,-,TRBV29-1,CSVEFGGTEAFF,TGCAGCGTTGAATTCGGGGGCACTGAAGCTTTCTTT
-,TRBJ2-5,-,TRBV4-1,CASSLSRDERLQETQYF,TGCGCCAGCAGCCTTTCGCGGGACGAACGCTTACAAGAGACCCAGTACTTC
-,TRBJ1-2,-,TRBV6-5,CASSWRDLGGYTF,TGTGCCAGCAGTTGGCGGGATCTAGGAGGCTACACCTTC
TRBD2,TRBJ2-1,-,TRBV12-3/TRBV12-4,CASSLRAGGLRFF,TGTGCCAGCAGTTTACGGGCGGGAGGGTTGAGGTTCTTC
-,TRBJ2-2,-,TRBV9,CASTSPPDSPTTGELFF,TGTGCCAGCACCTCTCCCCCGGACAGTCCGACTACCGGGGAGCTGTTTTTT
-,TRBJ1-1,-,TRBV2,CASSGVPVRKSVEAFF,TGTGCCAGCAGTGGGGTGCCGGTCAGAAAATCCGTTGAAGCTTTCTTT
TRBD2,TRBJ2-7,-,TRBV9,CASSVGGLAGKPEQYF,TGTGCCAGCAGCGTAGGGGGACTAGCGGGAAAGCCCGAGCAGTACTTC
TRBD1,TRBJ1-1,few,TRBV19,CASNTGGVNTEAFF,TGTGCCAGTAACACAGGGGGGGTGAACACTGAAGCTTTCTTT
-,TRBJ1-1,-,TRBV7-3,CASSSGTGGTEAFF,TGTGCCAGCAGCTCCGGAACAGGAGGCACTGAAGCTTTCTTT